This TCR beta chain came from a study of post-analysis software for immune sequencing data. Across the whole study: The patients showed relapsing-remitting, secondary progressive and progressive-relapsing multiple sclerosis courses.

The CDR3 runs to 15 residues. The V gene end was trimmed by 6 bases and the J gene end by 7 bases; junction bases not matched to a gene: 13. Looked up from germline, CDR1 is KGHDR and CDR2 is SFDVKD. Researchers reported that TCR beta cDNA libraries carried unique molecular identifiers. Via MiXCR, TCRdb re-called the PCR reads, giving one row per CDR3 protein. Of about 460,000 distinct CDR3 sequences in the sample, around 40% were seen once. Worth noting for this clonotype: Antigen: not known. A read error is possible here, since a much larger clone lies one base away.

Study conclusions and caveats: Included in a set of 5 or 6 TRBV segments more frequent in patients than controls were TRBV5-6, TRBV5-1 and TRBV20-1. Strong co-clustering by F measure was evident for samples that had been prepared in the same batch.

The chain has TRBV24-1 and TRBJ2-7, with TRBD1 matching 8 bases. The source of this sequence is a girl aged 10 to 17 with multiple sclerosis. The sample was blood. The CDR3 DNA reads TGTGCCACCAGTAATCTTGGACAGGGCTACAATGAGCAGTACTTC. Residues: CATSNLGQGYNEQYF.